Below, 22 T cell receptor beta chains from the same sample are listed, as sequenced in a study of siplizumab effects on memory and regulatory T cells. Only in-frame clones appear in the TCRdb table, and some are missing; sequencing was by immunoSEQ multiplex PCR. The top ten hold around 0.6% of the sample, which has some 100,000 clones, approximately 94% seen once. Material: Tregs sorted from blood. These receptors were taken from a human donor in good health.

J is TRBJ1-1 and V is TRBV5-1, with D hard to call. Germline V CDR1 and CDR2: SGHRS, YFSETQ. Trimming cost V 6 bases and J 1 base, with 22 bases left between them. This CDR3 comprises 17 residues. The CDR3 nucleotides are TGCGCCAGCAACCGCCCCGGGAATGGGTGGGAGAACACTGAAGCTTTCTTT. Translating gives CASNRPGNGWENTEAFF.

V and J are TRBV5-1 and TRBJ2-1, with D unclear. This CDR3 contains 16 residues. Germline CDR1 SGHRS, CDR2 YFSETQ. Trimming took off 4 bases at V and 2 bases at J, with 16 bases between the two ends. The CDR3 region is CASSKPDHRAYNEQFF. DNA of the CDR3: TGCGCCAGCAGCAAACCCGATCACCGGGCCTACAATGAGCAGTTCTTC.

Here the CDR3 DNA reads TGTGCCAGCAGCGTAGTTGCCGGGACAGGGGGAGAAGAGCAGTACTTC. Translation: CASSVVAGTGGEEQYF. The rearrangement links TRBV9 to TRBJ2-7, with TRBD1 matching over 11 bases. The CDR3 is 16 residues long. Germline V gene data show CDR1 as SGDLS and CDR2 as YYNGEE. V shed 0 bases, J shed 7 bases, and the junction held 9 bases outside the gene matches.

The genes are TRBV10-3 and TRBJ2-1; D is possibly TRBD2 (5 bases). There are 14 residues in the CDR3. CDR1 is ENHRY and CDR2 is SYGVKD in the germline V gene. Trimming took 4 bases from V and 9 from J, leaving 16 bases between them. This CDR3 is CAISGKGPGGEQFF. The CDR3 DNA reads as TGTGCCATCAGTGGGAAAGGACCCGGAGGTGAGCAGTTCTTC.

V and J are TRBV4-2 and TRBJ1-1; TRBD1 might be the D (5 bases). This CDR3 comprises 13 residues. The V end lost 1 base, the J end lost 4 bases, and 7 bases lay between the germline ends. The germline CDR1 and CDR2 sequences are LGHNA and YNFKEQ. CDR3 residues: CASSQVRGTEAFF. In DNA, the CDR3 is TGTGCCAGCAGCCAAGTGAGGGGCACTGAAGCTTTCTTT.

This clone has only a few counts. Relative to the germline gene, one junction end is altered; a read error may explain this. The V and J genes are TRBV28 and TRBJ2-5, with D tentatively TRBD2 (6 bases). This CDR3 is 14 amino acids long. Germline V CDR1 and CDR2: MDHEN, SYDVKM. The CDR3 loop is CASSLGGIQVTQYF. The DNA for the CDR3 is TGTGCCAGCAGTTTAGGAGGGATCCAAGTGACCCAGTACTTC.

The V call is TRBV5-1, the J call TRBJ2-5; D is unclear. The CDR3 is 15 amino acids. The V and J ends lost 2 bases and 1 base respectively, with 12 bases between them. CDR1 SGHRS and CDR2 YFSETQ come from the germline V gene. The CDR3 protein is CASSFRGHFQETQYF. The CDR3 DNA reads TGCGCCAGCAGCTTCAGAGGCCACTTCCAAGAGACCCAGTACTTC.

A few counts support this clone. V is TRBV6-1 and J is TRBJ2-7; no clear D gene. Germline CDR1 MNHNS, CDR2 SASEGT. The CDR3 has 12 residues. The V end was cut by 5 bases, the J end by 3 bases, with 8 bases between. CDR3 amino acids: CASSLHNYEQYF. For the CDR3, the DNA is TGTGCCAGCAGTTTACACAACTACGAGCAGTACTTC.

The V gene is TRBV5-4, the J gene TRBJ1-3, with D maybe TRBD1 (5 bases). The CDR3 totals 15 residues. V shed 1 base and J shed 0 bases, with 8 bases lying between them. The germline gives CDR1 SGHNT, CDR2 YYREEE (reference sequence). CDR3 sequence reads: CASSLTGSSGNTIYF. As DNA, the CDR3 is TGTGCCAGCAGCTTGACAGGATCCTCTGGAAACACCATATATTTT.

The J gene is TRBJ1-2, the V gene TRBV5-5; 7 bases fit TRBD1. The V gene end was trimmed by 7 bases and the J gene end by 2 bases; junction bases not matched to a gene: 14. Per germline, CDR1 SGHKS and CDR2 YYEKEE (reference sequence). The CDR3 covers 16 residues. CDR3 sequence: CASGPGQRTTNYGYTF. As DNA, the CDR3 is TGTGCCAGCGGACCGGGACAGCGTACGACCAACTATGGCTACACCTTC.

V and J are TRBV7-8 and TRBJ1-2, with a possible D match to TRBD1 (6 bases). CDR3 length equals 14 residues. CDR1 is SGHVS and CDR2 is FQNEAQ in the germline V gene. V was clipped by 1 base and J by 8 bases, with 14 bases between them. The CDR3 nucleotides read TGTGCCAGCAGCTTAGAGGCCGCAGGGGCAGGCTACACCTTC. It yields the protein CASSLEAAGAGYTF.

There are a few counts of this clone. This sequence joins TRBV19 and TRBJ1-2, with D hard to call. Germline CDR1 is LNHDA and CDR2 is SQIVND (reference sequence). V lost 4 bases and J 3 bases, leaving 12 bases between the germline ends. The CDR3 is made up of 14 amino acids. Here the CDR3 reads CASSTPLRHYGYTF. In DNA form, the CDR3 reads TGTGCCAGTAGTACGCCCCTCCGACACTATGGCTACACCTTC. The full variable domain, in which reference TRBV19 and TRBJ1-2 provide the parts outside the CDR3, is DGGITQSPKYLFRKEGQNVTLSCEQNLNHDAMYWYRQDPGQGLRLIYYSQIVNDFQKGDIAEGYSVSREKKESFPLTVTSAQKNPTAFYLCASSTPLRHYGYTFGSGTRLTVV.

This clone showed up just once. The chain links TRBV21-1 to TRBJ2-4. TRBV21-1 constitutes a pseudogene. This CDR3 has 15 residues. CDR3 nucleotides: TGTGCCAGCAGCACTTTCAAAGGGCAGAAAAACATTCAGTACTTC. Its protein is CASSTFKGQKNIQYF.

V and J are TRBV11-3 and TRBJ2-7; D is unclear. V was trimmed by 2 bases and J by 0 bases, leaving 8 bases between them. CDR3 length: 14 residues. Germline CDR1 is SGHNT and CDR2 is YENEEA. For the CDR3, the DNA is TGTGCCAGCAGCTTACGATCGGGCTCCTACGAGCAGTACTTC. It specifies CASSLRSGSYEQYF.

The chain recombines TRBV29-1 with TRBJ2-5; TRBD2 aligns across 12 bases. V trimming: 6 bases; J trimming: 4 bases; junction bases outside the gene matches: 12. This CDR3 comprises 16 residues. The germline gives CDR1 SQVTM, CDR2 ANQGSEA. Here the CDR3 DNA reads TGCAGCGTGGCCCCTTCGACTAGCGGGAGTGGAGAGACCCAGTACTTC. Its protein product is CSVAPSTSGSGETQYF.

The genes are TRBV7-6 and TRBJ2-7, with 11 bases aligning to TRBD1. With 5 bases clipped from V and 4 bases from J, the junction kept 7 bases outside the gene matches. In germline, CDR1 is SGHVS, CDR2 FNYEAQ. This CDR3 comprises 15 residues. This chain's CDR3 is CASSPKGQGVYEQYF. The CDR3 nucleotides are TGTGCCAGCAGCCCAAAGGGACAGGGGGTGTACGAGCAGTACTTC.

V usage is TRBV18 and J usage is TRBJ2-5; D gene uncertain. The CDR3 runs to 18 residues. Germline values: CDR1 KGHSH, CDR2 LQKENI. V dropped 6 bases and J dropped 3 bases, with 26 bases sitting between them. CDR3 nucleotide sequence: TGTGCCAGCTCGCTGCGCCGTGGTTTTAGGGATTTCGAAGAGACCCAGTACTTC. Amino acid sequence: CASSLRRGFRDFEETQYF.

The CDR3 nucleotides are TGCGCCAGCAGATACTCCTTTTCTGGGAATGAGCAGTTCTTC. Translation gives CASRYSFSGNEQFF. V is TRBV5-1 and J is TRBJ2-1; D remains unclear. This CDR3 contains 14 residues. The germline V and J ends were trimmed by 5 bases and 7 bases, with 16 bases remaining between them. Per the germline V gene, CDR1 is SGHRS and CDR2 is YFSETQ.

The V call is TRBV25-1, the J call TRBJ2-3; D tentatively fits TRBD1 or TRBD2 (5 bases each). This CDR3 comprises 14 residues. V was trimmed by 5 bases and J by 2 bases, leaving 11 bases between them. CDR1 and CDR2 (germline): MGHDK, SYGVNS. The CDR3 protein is CASSSWDLTDTQYF. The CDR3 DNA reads TGTGCCAGCAGTTCATGGGACCTCACAGATACGCAGTATTTT.

CDR3 nucleotide sequence: TGTGCCAGCAGCTTACTAGCACCCACCGGGGAGCTGTTTTTT. Amino acids: CASSLLAPTGELFF. V usage is TRBV7-3 and J usage is TRBJ2-2; the D gene is possibly TRBD2 (5 bases). CDR3 size: 14 residues. Per germline, CDR1 SGHTA and CDR2 FQGTGA. Trimming left V 2 bases short and J 4 bases short, with 8 bases between.

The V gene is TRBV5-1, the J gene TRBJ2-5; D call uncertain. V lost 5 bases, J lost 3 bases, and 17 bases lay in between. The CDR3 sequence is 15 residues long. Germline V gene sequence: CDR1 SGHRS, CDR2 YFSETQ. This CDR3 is CASSRITVGEETQYF. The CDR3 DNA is TGCGCCAGCAGTAGAATTACAGTCGGCGAAGAGACCCAGTACTTC.

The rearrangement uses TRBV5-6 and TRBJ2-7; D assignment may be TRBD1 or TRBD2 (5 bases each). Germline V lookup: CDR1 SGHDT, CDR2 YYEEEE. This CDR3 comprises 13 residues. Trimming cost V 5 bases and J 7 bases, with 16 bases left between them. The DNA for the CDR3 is TGTGCCAGCAGGTCCGGCCCGGGGCGAGAGCAGTACTTC. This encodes CASRSGPGREQYF. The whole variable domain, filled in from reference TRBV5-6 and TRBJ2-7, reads DAGVTQSPTHLIKTRGQQVTLRCSPKSGHDTVSWYQQALGQGPQFIFQYYEEEERQRGNFPDRFSGHQFPNYSSELNVNALLLGDSALYLCASRSGPGREQYFGPGTRLTVT.